The 15 T cell receptor beta chains in this list originate from one sample, sequenced in a study of shared clonotypes between healthy human individuals. Positively selected for CCR7, the CD45RO-negative cells used as naive CD8 cells excluded terminally differentiated effector memory CD45RA+ cells. Clones were sequenced by immunoSEQ multiplex PCR, and TCRdb holds only the in-frame ones, with some missing. The sample has around 700,000 clones; around 92% are singletons. Sequenced input: naive CD8+ T cells sorted from blood. All receptors derive from a man younger than 45 in good health.

In this sample, this clone turned up once. This chain uses TRBV18 with TRBJ2-7; 9 bases align to TRBD2. The V segment lost 2 bases and the J segment 3 bases; nucleotides outside the gene matches: 2. The CDR3 loop spans 14 amino acids. Germline V gives CDR1 KGHSH, CDR2 LQKENI. CDR3 in DNA: TGTGCCAGCTCACCAAGACTAGCGGACTACGAGCAGTACTTC. Its translation is CASSPRLADYEQYF.

The chain is built from TRBV27 and TRBJ2-5; TRBD1 agrees at 8 bases. Germline values: CDR1 MNHEY, CDR2 SMNVEV (reference sequence). This CDR3 region has 17 residues. V gave up 5 bases and J gave up 1 base; unmatched junction bases: 12. The CDR3 is CASSPLPDRVFQETQYF. CDR3 coding DNA: TGTGCCAGCAGTCCACTCCCGGACAGGGTCTTCCAAGAGACCCAGTACTTC.

The rearrangement uses TRBV29-1 and TRBJ1-5; TRBD1 aligns across 11 bases. Germline V gene data show CDR1 as SQVTM and CDR2 as ANQGSEA. CDR3 length: 14 amino acids. V gave up 6 bases and J gave up 4 bases; unmatched junction bases: 5. DNA for the CDR3: TGCAGCGTGAGAGGACAGGGGGCGAATCAGCCCCAGCATTTT. It codes for CSVRGQGANQPQHF.

This clone was counted between two and nine times. The chain uses TRBV28 and TRBJ1-5, with TRBD1 identical over 7 bases. There are 14 residues in the CDR3. Looked up from germline, CDR1 is MDHEN and CDR2 is SYDVKM. Germline trimming cut 11 bases from V and 7 bases from J; bases unmatched to any gene: 14. CDR3 in DNA: TGTGCCGCAGCCCTTAGACAGGGAAGGCAGCCCCAGCATTTT. As protein: CAAALRQGRQPQHF.

Here the CDR3 reads CASSEYRDRVSGYTF. CDR3 in DNA: TGTGCCAGCAGTGAATACCGGGACAGGGTTTCTGGCTACACCTTC. This chain joins TRBV2 and TRBJ1-2; 9 bases line up with TRBD1. V shed 2 bases, J shed 7 bases, and the junction held 8 bases outside the gene matches. The germline V gene encodes CDR1 SNHLY and CDR2 FYNNEI. This CDR3 comprises 15 residues.

V usage is TRBV4-3 and J usage is TRBJ2-7, with 9 nucleotides matching TRBD1. Germline CDR1 and CDR2: LGHNA and YSLEER. The CDR3 totals 15 residues. Trimming removed 0 bases from V and 5 bases from J; junction bases left unmatched: 5. CDR3 sequence: CASSQDWGQGHEQYF. In DNA, the CDR3 is TGCGCCAGCAGCCAAGATTGGGGACAGGGACACGAGCAGTACTTC.

The gene calls are TRBV10-2 and TRBJ1-2, with 10 bases identical to TRBD1. CDR1 is WSHSY and CDR2 is SAAADI in the germline V gene. V lost 5 bases to trimming and J lost 4 bases; unmatched junction nucleotides: 7. The CDR3 spans 15 residues. CDR3 protein: CASSPTTGGGYGYTF. The CDR3 region has the DNA TGCGCCAGCAGTCCGACGACAGGGGGCGGCTATGGCTACACCTTC.

Written as DNA, the CDR3 is TGTGCCAGCAGACAGGGGGGGGGCACTGAAGCTTTCTTT. Its protein is CASRQGGGTEAFF. The V and J genes are TRBV7-8 and TRBJ1-1; the match to TRBD1 covers 8 bases. Trimming removed 6 bases from V and 4 bases from J; junction bases left unmatched: 4. Per germline, CDR1 SGHVS and CDR2 FQNEAQ. The CDR3 sequence is 13 residues long.

This clone was seen a single time. The chain recombines TRBV9 with TRBJ1-4; D call uncertain. Germline CDR1 reads SGDLS; CDR2 reads YYNGEE. Trimming pared 3 bases from V and 4 bases from J, leaving 13 bases between. The CDR3 is 15 residues long. The CDR3: CASSADSGDNEKLFF. The DNA for the CDR3 is TGTGCCAGCAGCGCCGACTCCGGGGATAATGAAAAACTGTTTTTT.

The chain links TRBV7-9 to TRBJ2-2, with 9 bases lining up with TRBD1. Germline V gene lookup returns CDR1 SEHNR and CDR2 FQNEAQ (reference sequence). The CDR3 contains 15 residues. J lost 4 bases, V lost 5 bases, and 5 bases had no gene match. In DNA, the CDR3 is TGTGCCAGCAGCCACCGGGACAGGGTCACCGGGGAGCTGTTTTTT. Amino acids: CASSHRDRVTGELFF. Variable domain in full (rest from reference TRBV7-9 and TRBJ2-2): DTGVSQNPRHKITKRGQNVTFRCDPISEHNRLYWYRQTLGQGPEFLTYFQNEAQLEKSRLLSDRFSAERPKGSFSTLEIQRTEQGDSAMYLCASSHRDRVTGELFFGEGSRLTVL.

The rearrangement links TRBV7-6 to TRBJ2-1; unclear D gene. Germline V gives CDR1 SGHVS, CDR2 FNYEAQ. Trimming pared 1 base from V and 3 bases from J, leaving 7 bases between. This CDR3 has 14 residues. As DNA, the CDR3 is TGTGCCAGCAGCTTAGATCCTGACTACAATGAGCAGTTCTTC. Residues: CASSLDPDYNEQFF. The variable domain in full, completed from reference TRBV7-6 and TRBJ2-1, reads GAGVSQSPRYKVTKRGQDVALRCDPISGHVSLYWYRQALGQGPEFLTYFNYEAQQDKSGLPNDRFSAERPEGSISTLTIQRTEQRDSAMYRCASSLDPDYNEQFFGPGTRLTVL.

The chain carries TRBV4-1 and TRBJ2-2; possible D gene TRBD2, 6 bases. Per the germline V gene, CDR1 is MGHRA and CDR2 is YSYEKL. V was shortened by 3 bases and J by 1 base, with 18 bases between the two germline ends. CDR3 length equals 18 residues. The CDR3 nucleotides read TGCGCCAGCAGCCATGGGGGTCGGGCGGGGAAGAACACCGGGGAGCTGTTTTTT. It translates to CASSHGGRAGKNTGELFF.

This clone turned up a few times. The chain joins TRBV7-9 to TRBJ1-1; D uncertain. There are 13 residues in the CDR3. V lost 4 bases, J lost 9 bases, and 15 bases lay in between. CDR1 and CDR2 (germline): SEHNR, FQNEAQ (reference sequence). The CDR3 sequence is CASSSTTLLQAFF. The CDR3 DNA reads as TGTGCCAGCAGCTCAACAACATTGTTACAAGCTTTCTTT.

The chain couples TRBV27 to TRBJ2-5; TRBD2 agrees at 9 bases. The CDR3 runs to 17 residues. V lost 4 bases and J lost 2; bases outside the gene matches: 11. The germline gives CDR1 MNHEY, CDR2 SMNVEV (reference sequence). The CDR3: CASSSHPAGGYQETQYF. The CDR3 region has the DNA TGTGCCAGCAGTTCTCACCCTGCGGGAGGGTATCAAGAGACCCAGTACTTC.

This chain uses TRBV29-1 with TRBJ1-1, with D possibly TRBD1 on 6 matching bases. V lost 6 bases, J lost 4 bases, and 24 bases lay in between. Germline values: CDR1 SQVTM, CDR2 ANQGSEA. The CDR3 is 16 residues long. CDR3 amino acids: CSVPSRGRDMGTEAFF. The CDR3 DNA is TGCAGCGTCCCGTCCCGGGGCAGGGACATGGGCACTGAAGCTTTCTTT.